The 9 T cell receptor beta chains presented below share a single source sample, sequenced in a study of a mutant IDH1 vaccine in newly diagnosed glioma. Produced via immunoSEQ multiplex PCR; TCRdb's table is partial and in-frame only. The sample includes roughly 34,000 clones, 90% seen only once; the top ten take about 5%. For these TCRs, the target antigens are not known. The time point is: week 47, end of study. Each dose of the vaccine consisted of 300 ug of mutant IDH1 20-mer peptide, with topical imiquimod. The sequencing used PBMCs, collected from a glioma patient whose treatment included an IDH1 peptide vaccine. The receptors were gathered from a woman aged 40 to 55 with glioma.

This chain joins TRBV4-2 and TRBJ1-4; D perhaps matches TRBD1 (5 bases). V dropped 1 base and J dropped 8 bases, with 20 bases sitting between them. Germline-derived CDR1 and CDR2 are LGHNA and YNFKEQ. This CDR3 region has 17 residues. The CDR3 is CASSQGTGMFVGEKLFF. In nucleotides, the CDR3 is TGTGCCAGCAGCCAAGGAACAGGAATGTTCGTCGGCGAAAAACTGTTTTTT.

This chain links TRBV5-5 with TRBJ2-2; D gene unclear. Trimming stripped 0 bases from V and 6 bases from J, with 6 bases between. Germline V CDR1 and CDR2: SGHKS, YYEKEE (reference sequence). The CDR3 extends over 13 amino acids. The CDR3 DNA sequence: TGTGCCAGCAGCTTGGGTTTCTCCGGGGAGCTGTTTTTT. This encodes CASSLGFSGELFF.

The genes are TRBV11-2 and TRBJ2-5; a weak D match, TRBD2 (6 bases). The CDR3 consists of 16 residues. Per germline, CDR1 SGHAT and CDR2 FQNNGV. The V end lost 4 bases, the J end lost 3 bases, and 18 bases lay between the germline ends. Here the CDR3 DNA reads TGTGCCAGCAGCTACCTAATGGGGGGAGTGGAAGAGACCCAGTACTTC. This sequence encodes CASSYLMGGVEETQYF.

The chain has TRBV4-2 and TRBJ2-7, with D perhaps matching TRBD1 (5 bases). Germline V lookup: CDR1 LGHNA, CDR2 YNFKEQ. The CDR3 has 13 residues. Deletions cut 3 bases from V and 2 bases from J, with 8 bases between. The CDR3: CASSQGLAYEQYF. In DNA form, the CDR3 reads TGTGCCAGCAGCCAGGGGCTAGCCTACGAGCAGTACTTC.

The chain employs TRBV5-4 and TRBJ1-1; D possibly corresponds to TRBD1 (5 bases). The V and J ends lost 4 bases and 2 bases respectively, with 15 bases between them. Germline-derived CDR1 and CDR2 are SGHNT and YYREEE (reference sequence). CDR3 length equals 15 residues. The CDR3 sequence is CASSGRGGRNTEAFF. CDR3 DNA: TGTGCCAGCAGCGGGCGGGGGGGAAGAAACACTGAAGCTTTCTTT.

The V and J genes are TRBV27 and TRBJ1-5; D is undetermined. Germline-derived CDR1 and CDR2 are MNHEY and SMNVEV (reference sequence). This CDR3 has 11 residues. V gave up 4 bases and J gave up 9 bases, with 7 bases separating them. CDR3 region: CASSWVSPQHF. CDR3 in DNA: TGTGCCAGCAGTTGGGTGTCGCCCCAGCATTTT.

This chain connects TRBV20-1 to TRBJ1-1; 7 bases line up with TRBD1. The germline V gene encodes CDR1 DFQATT and CDR2 SNEGSKA (reference sequence). Germline trimming cut 1 base from V and 10 bases from J; bases unmatched to any gene: 3. CDR3 length: 11 amino acids. The CDR3 is CSARGQGTAFF. CDR3 bases: TGCAGTGCTAGAGGACAGGGTACAGCTTTCTTT.

This clone was seen a handful of times. This chain uses TRBV27 with TRBJ1-1; 8 bases fit TRBD1. V lost 5 bases and J lost 4; bases outside the gene matches: 3. The CDR3 contains 13 residues. The germline CDR1 and CDR2 sequences are MNHEY and SMNVEV (reference sequence). This CDR3 reads CASSIGQGTEAFF. In nucleotides, the CDR3 is TGTGCCAGCAGTATCGGACAGGGCACTGAAGCTTTCTTT.

The V gene is TRBV6-1, the J gene TRBJ2-5, with 11 bases aligning to TRBD2. The CDR3 spans 17 residues. Germline V gives CDR1 MNHNS, CDR2 SASEGT. V shed 0 bases, J shed 4 bases, and the junction held 7 bases outside the gene matches. The CDR3 DNA sequence: TGTGCCAGCAGTGAAGCGCTCACTAGCGGGGGCCTAGAGACCCAGTACTTC. As protein: CASSEALTSGGLETQYF.